The clone carrying this T cell receptor beta chain was seen many times. What it binds is not known. CDR1 and CDR2 from the germline V gene are SEHNR and FQNEAQ (reference sequence). The trim removed 5 bases at V and 4 bases at J, leaving 15 bases unmatched. The CDR3 spans 17 residues. The source of the sample is a study of T-cell reconstitution after alpha-beta-depleted transplantation in children. Broader study findings: Reports say that about two months after transplant, the alpha-beta T cells came out of several hundred graft clones that had expanded. Where some patients showed high TCRbeta diversity at day 60, it came from recipient T cells and thymic progenitors that had survived. T-cell counts and diversity were attributed mostly to newly produced T cells one year after transplant.

For TCRbeta, the library was prepared with unique molecular identifiers. TCRdb processed the PCR reads anew with MiXCR; each CDR3 protein has one entry. The sample carries about 300,000 distinct CDR3 sequences, around 7.1% recorded once. J is TRBJ2-7 and V is TRBV7-9, with TRBD1 identical over 9 bases. Here the sequenced sample was peripheral blood, taken 360 days after TCRalphabeta/CD19-depleted stem cell transplant. The clonotype was recovered from a female patient aged 2 to 10 who had a stem cell transplant for Fanconi anemia, so the T cells may come from the graft donor. The CDR3 loop is CASSIPRAGQGPYEQYF. In DNA form, the CDR3 reads TGTGCCAGCAGCATTCCGAGGGCGGGACAGGGACCATACGAGCAGTACTTC. The full variable domain, its missing parts supplied by reference TRBV7-9 and TRBJ2-7, is DTGVSQNPRHKITKRGQNVTFRCDPISEHNRLYWYRQTLGQGPEFLTYFQNEAQLEKSRLLSDRFSAERPKGSFSTLEIQRTEQGDSAMYLCASSIPRAGQGPYEQYFGPGTRLTVT.